The present TCR beta chain was sequenced within a study of cytomegalovirus exposure and HLA in healthy donors. Points from the study as a whole: Among the most significant clusters, several appeared linked to common viral pathogens in a later analysis. When analyzed later, a missense DCLRE1C variant was found to be linked to TCR beta V- and J-gene trimming. In vitro, a few CMV-associated chains proved specific for CMV antigens. Among TCR beta chains, those listed as cytomegalovirus-associated numbered about 160.

This CDR3 region has 18 residues. The germline gives CDR1 MGHRA, CDR2 YSYEKL. V lost 3 bases, J lost 1 base, and 21 bases lay in between. Concerning this clone: Its specificity is unknown.

Researchers ran the PCR with 60 Vbeta and 13 Jbeta primers. Here immunoSEQ multiplex PCR was the method, and the copy in TCRdb shows in-frame clones only, minus some. The sample lists 110,000 to 150,000 clones; 75% to 80% were seen once. This rearrangement joins TRBV4-1 to TRBJ1-1; no definite D call. Sequences were obtained from PBMCs. The receptor was isolated from a woman aged 25 to 45 in good health and CMV-seronegative. This CDR3 is CASSHRSVRTLENTEAFF. Here the CDR3 DNA reads TGCGCCAGCAGCCACCGCAGCGTCAGGACTTTGGAGAACACTGAAGCTTTCTTT.